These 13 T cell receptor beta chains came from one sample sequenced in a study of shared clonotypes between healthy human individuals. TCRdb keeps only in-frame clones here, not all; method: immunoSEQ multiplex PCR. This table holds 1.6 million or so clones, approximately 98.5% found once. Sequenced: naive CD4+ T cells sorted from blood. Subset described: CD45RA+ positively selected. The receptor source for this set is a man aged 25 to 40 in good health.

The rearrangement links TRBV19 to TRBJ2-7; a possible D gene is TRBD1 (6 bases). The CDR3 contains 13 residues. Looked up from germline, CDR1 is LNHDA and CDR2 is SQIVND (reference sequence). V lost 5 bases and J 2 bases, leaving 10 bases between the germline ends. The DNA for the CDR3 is TGTGCCAGTAGTCTGAGGGGGACCTACGAGCAGTACTTC. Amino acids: CASSLRGTYEQYF.

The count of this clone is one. The chain's CDR3 is CASSLGTSGRDQETQYF. The CDR3 DNA sequence: TGCGCCAGCAGCTTGGGGACTAGCGGGAGGGATCAAGAGACCCAGTACTTC. This chain connects TRBV5-1 to TRBJ2-5; 15 bases match TRBD2. Trimming took 0 bases from V and 2 from J; bases not matched to a gene: 2. Per germline, CDR1 SGHRS and CDR2 YFSETQ. There are 17 residues in the CDR3.

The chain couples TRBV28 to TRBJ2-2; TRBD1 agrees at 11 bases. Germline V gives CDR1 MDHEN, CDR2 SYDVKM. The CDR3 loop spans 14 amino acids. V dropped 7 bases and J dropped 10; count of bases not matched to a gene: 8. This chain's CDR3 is CASIRTGGYEELFF. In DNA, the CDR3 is TGTGCCAGCATCCGGACAGGGGGCTACGAGGAGCTGTTTTTT.

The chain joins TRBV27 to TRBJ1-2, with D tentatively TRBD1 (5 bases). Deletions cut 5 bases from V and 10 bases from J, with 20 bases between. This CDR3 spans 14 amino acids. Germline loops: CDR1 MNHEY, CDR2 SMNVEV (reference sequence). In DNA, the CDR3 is TGTGCCAGCAGTAAATCCGGGACGGAGGGTCACTACACCTTC. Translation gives CASSKSGTEGHYTF.

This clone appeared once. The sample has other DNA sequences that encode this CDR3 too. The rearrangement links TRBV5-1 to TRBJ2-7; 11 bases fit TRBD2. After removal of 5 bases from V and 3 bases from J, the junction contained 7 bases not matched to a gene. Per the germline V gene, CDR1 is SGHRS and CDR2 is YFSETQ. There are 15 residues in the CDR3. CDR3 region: CASSRTSGRHYEQYF. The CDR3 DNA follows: TGCGCCAGCAGTCGTACTAGCGGGAGACACTACGAGCAGTACTTC.

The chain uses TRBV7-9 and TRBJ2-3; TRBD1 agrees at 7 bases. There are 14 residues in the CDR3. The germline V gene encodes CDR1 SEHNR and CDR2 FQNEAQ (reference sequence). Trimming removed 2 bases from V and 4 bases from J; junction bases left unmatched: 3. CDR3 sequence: CASSLSRGPDTQYF. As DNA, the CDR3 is TGTGCCAGCAGCTTATCGAGGGGGCCAGATACGCAGTATTTT.

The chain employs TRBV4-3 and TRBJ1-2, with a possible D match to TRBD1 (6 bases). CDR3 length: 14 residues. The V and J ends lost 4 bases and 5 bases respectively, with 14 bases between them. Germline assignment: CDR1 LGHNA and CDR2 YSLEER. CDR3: CASSLLDQGYGYTF. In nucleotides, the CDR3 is TGCGCCAGCAGCCTCCTGGACCAGGGGTATGGCTACACCTTC.

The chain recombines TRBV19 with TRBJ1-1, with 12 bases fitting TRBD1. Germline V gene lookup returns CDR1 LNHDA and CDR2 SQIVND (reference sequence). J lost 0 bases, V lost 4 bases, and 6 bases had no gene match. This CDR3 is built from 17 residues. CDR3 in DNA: TGTGCCAGTAGTACGGCCGGGACAGGGGGCGTGAACACTGAAGCTTTCTTT. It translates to CASSTAGTGGVNTEAFF.

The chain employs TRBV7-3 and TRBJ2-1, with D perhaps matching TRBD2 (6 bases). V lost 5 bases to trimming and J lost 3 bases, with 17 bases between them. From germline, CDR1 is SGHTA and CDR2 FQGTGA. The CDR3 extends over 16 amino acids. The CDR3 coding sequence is TGTGCCAGCAGCCCATCGGGACTGTTCCTCTACAATGAGCAGTTCTTC. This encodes CASSPSGLFLYNEQFF.

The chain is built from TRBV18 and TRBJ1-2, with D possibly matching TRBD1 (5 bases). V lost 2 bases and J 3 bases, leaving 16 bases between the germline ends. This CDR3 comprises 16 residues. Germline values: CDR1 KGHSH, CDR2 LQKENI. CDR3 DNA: TGTGCCAGCTCACCAAATGGTGCGGGGACGGACTATGGCTACACCTTC. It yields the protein CASSPNGAGTDYGYTF.

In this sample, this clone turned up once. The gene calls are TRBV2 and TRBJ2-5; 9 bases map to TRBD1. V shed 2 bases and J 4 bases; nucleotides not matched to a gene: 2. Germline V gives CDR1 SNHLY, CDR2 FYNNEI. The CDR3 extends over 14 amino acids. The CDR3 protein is CASSEQGQGETQYF. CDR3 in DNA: TGTGCCAGCAGTGAACAGGGACAGGGAGAGACCCAGTACTTC.

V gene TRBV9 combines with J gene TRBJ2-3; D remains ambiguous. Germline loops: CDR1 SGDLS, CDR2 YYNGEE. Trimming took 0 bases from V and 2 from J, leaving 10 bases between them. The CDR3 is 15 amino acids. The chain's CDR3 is CASSVVNGNTDTQYF. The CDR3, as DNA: TGTGCCAGCAGCGTAGTTAACGGAAACACAGATACGCAGTATTTT.

Here the CDR3 reads CASSPPGQGRTEAFF. For the CDR3, the DNA is TGTGCCAGCAGCCCACCGGGACAGGGACGCACTGAAGCTTTCTTT. The rearrangement links TRBV7-9 to TRBJ1-1, with 9 bases fitting TRBD1. V lost 5 bases and J lost 4; bases outside the gene matches: 8. The CDR3 is 15 residues long. Germline loops: CDR1 SEHNR, CDR2 FQNEAQ (reference sequence).